These 9 T cell receptor beta chains were sequenced from one sample in a study of lung T cells in sarcoidosis with Löfgren's syndrome. A single record per CDR3 protein comes from TCRdb applying MiXCR to the reads. The table has some 2,500 distinct CDR3 sequences, around 30% seen once. Specimen: CD4+ T cells from PBMCs. These receptors originate from a human donor with sarcoidosis (Löfgren's syndrome or another form), or a control subject (not recorded which).

This clonotype was recorded only once. This may come from a read error, since a much larger clone is one base off. The chain joins TRBV5-1 to TRBJ2-7, with 7 bases lining up with TRBD1. The CDR3 has 14 amino acids. The V gene's germline CDR1 is SGHRS and CDR2 YFSETQ. The CDR3 bases are TGCGCCAGCAGCTCTTCCAGACAGGGAAGGGAGCAGCACTTC. This codes for CASSSSRQGREQHF.

This chain uses TRBV28 with TRBJ1-5; tentative D call: TRBD1 (6 bases). The CDR3 spans 15 residues. Trimming left V 6 bases short and J 3 bases short, with 15 bases between. The germline V gene encodes CDR1 MDHEN and CDR2 SYDVKM. CDR3 sequence: CASSPTGSINQPQHF. The DNA for the CDR3 is TGTGCCAGCAGCCCCACAGGGTCTATCAATCAGCCCCAGCATTTT.

The chain combines TRBV12-3 or TRBV12-4 with TRBJ2-7, with TRBD2 matching 10 bases. V lost 7 bases and J lost 4; bases outside the gene matches: 13. This CDR3 spans 16 amino acids. In DNA form, the CDR3 reads TGTGCCAGCACATATAGCGGGAGGATGGTCCGATACGAGCAGTACTTC. Its translation: CASTYSGRMVRYEQYF.

This clonotype was counted a few times. The rearrangement uses TRBV3-1 and TRBJ2-3; TRBD1 or TRBD2 may be the D gene (5 bases each). This CDR3 spans 15 amino acids. CDR1 LGHDT and CDR2 YNNKEL come from the germline V gene (reference sequence). Trimming took 5 bases from V and 4 from J, leaving 16 bases between them. The chain's CDR3 is CASSSRRERADTQYF. The CDR3 DNA follows: TGTGCCAGCAGCTCCCGCAGGGAGAGGGCAGATACGCAGTATTTT.

This clonotype was seen more than once but under ten times. The chain is built from TRBV12-3 or TRBV12-4 and TRBJ2-3; 8 nucleotides match TRBD1. The CDR3 runs to 15 residues. V was pared by 2 bases and J by 6 bases, with 7 bases of the junction left unmatched. In DNA, the CDR3 is TGTGCCAGCAGTTTATCCGGGACAGGAGCGGATACGCAGTATTTT. Residues: CASSLSGTGADTQYF.

This clonotype has a handful of counts. This may arise from a read error, as a much more abundant clone is one base away. The CDR3 carries no conserved terminal phenylalanine or tryptophan, so it likely arises from a read error. The chain joins TRBV2 to TRBJ1-1; D uncertain. Looked up from germline, CDR1 is SNHLY and CDR2 is FYNNEI. CDR3 length equals 13 residues. The ends were cut back, 6 bases at V and 7 bases at J, with 15 bases in the middle. In DNA, the CDR3 is TGTGCCAGCAGAAAACTGGCAGGTTTTGAAGCTTTCTTA. This encodes CASRKLAGFEAFL.

This clonotype is categorized as large. The V call is TRBV6-1, the J call TRBJ1-4; D is possibly TRBD1 (6 bases). CDR1 MNHNS and CDR2 SASEGT come from the germline V gene. The CDR3 length is 14 residues. Trimming took off 7 bases at V and 8 bases at J, with 17 bases between the two ends. The CDR3, as DNA: TGTGCCAGCACTGGGGGGCAGAGGGGGGAAAAACTGTTTTTT. This translates into CASTGGQRGEKLFF.

Judged by abundance, this clonotype is medium-sized. CDR3 region: CASSLGQGVNTEAFF. CDR3 nucleotide sequence: TGTGCCAGCTCACTCGGACAGGGGGTGAACACTGAAGCTTTCTTT. The chain is built from TRBV18 and TRBJ1-1; TRBD1 matches 10 bases. The junction had 2 bases not matched to a gene; V was cut back by 4 bases and J by 0 bases. CDR3 length equals 15 residues. Germline V CDR1 and CDR2: KGHSH, LQKENI.

Remarks on this clonotype: The junction departs from the called germline gene at one end, perhaps through a read error. The CDR3, as DNA: TGCTCCAGCAGCCCTCGGAATCAACACACTGAAGCTTTCTTT. This sequence encodes CSSSPRNQHTEAFF. The chain couples TRBV6-2 or TRBV6-3 to TRBJ1-1; no clear D. The CDR3 contains 14 residues. Germline loops: CDR1 MNHEY, CDR2 SVGEGT.